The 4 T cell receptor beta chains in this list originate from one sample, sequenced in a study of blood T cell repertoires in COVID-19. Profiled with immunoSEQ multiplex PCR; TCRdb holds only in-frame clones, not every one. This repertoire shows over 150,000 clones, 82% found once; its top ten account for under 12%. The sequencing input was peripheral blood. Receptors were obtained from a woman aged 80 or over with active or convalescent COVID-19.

CDR3 loop: CATSNYGYTF. CDR3 nucleotides: TGTGCCACATCTAACTATGGCTACACCTTC. The V and J genes are TRBV28 and TRBJ1-2, with D unclear. The CDR3 totals 10 residues. Germline lookup yields CDR1 MDHEN and CDR2 SYDVKM. Trimming took off 10 bases at V and 0 bases at J, with 3 bases between the two ends.

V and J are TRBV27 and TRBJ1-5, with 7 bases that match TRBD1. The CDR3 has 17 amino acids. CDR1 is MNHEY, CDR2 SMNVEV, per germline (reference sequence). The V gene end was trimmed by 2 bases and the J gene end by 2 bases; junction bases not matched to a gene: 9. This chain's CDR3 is CASSLRYRGVGNQPQHF. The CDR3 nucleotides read TGTGCCAGCAGTTTACGGTACAGGGGAGTTGGCAATCAGCCCCAGCATTTT.

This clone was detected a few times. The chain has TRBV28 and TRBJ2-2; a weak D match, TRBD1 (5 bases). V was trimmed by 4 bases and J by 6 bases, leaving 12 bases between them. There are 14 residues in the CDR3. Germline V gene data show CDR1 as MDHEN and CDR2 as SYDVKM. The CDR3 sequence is CASSSSDIPGELFF. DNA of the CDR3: TGTGCCAGCAGTTCCTCGGACATTCCCGGGGAGCTGTTTTTT.

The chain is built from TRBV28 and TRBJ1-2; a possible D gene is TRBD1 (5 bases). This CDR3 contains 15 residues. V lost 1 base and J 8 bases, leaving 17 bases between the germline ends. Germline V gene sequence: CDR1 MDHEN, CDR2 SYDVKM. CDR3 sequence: CASSLFGGRLGGYTF. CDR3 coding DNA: TGTGCCAGCAGTTTATTCGGGGGAAGGTTGGGCGGCTACACCTTC.